This T cell receptor beta chain derives from a study of blood T cell repertoires in COVID-19. At the level of the study: Material from acute and convalescent COVID-19 was sourced from the United States, Italy and Spain. PBMCs, B-cell-depleted T cells, or T cells provided the cDNA or gDNA that made up the material.

This CDR3 is built from 12 residues. From germline, CDR1 is MNHEY and CDR2 SVGAGI. Trimming took 2 bases from V and 3 from J, leaving 4 bases between them. As originally analysed: Estimation of nucleated cell counts relied on the amplification of reference gene primers. Data came from immunoSEQ multiplex PCR; TCRdb stores just in-frame clones and leaves some out. Clone size and V and J calls were adopted from that table, with D and trimming inferred from the DNA. The table includes some 200,000 clones, 70% to 90% detected once. Input material: peripheral blood. The clonotype originates from a woman under 30 who had recovered from COVID-19. The chain joins TRBV6-5 to TRBJ2-5, with unresolved D. The CDR3 loop is CASSYPEETQYF. The CDR3 DNA follows: TGTGCCAGCAGTTACCCAGAAGAGACCCAGTACTTC.